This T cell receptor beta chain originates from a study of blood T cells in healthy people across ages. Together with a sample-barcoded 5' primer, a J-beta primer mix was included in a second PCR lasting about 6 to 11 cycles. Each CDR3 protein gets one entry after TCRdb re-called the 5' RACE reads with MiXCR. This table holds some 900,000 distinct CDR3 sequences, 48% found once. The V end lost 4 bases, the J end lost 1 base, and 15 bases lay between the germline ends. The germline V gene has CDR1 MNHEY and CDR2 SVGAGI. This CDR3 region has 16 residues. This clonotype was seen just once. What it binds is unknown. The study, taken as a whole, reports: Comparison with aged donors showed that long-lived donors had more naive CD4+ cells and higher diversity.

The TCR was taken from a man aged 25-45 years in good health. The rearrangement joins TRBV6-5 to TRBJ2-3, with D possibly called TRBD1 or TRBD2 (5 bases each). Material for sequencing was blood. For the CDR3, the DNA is TGTGCCAGCAGTTTCGATACTAGGGGCGGCACAGATACGCAGTATTTT. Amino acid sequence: CASSFDTRGGTDTQYF.